This T cell receptor beta chain emerged from a study of radiation and T cells in renal cell carcinoma. Points from the study as a whole: Pretreatment tumor biopsies were lacking, so baseline clonotypes are unknown.

The time point was: blood 2 weeks post-SBRT. Treatment: 15 Gy SBRT to primary tumor, nephrectomy 4 weeks later. After SBRT, blood was collected at 2 and 4 weeks, plus baseline. The tumor was a clear cell renal cell carcinoma. TCRdb's copy holds only in-frame clones and misses some; the assay was immunoSEQ multiplex PCR. The top ten clones hold roughly 6.3% of a sample with some 75,000 clones, 82% of them seen once. CDR1 and CDR2 from the germline V gene are GTSNPN and SVGIG (reference sequence). The CDR3 contains 15 residues. The V end was cut by 5 bases, the J end by 2 bases, with 19 bases between. As to this clone: The antigen remains unidentified.

This TCR derives from a man aged 55 to 69 with renal cell carcinoma. The chain is built from TRBV30 and TRBJ2-7; a weak D match, TRBD1 (5 bases). The source material was blood, sampled from a patient whose treatment included radiotherapy and nephrectomy. CDR3: CAWETPGSDPYEQYF. Here the CDR3 DNA reads TGTGCCTGGGAAACTCCAGGGTCGGATCCCTACGAGCAGTACTTC.